These 7 T cell receptor beta chains were all obtained from the same sample, sequenced in a study of T cell responses to AZD1222 COVID-19 vaccine. Using immunoSEQ multiplex PCR, the repertoire was profiled, and TCRdb retains in-frame clones only, with some absent. The table has 250,000 or so clones, approximately 95% seen once. Sequencing used peripheral blood, obtained on day 0 of AZD1222 vaccination. Receptors were obtained from an adult in good health.

This clone has a single count. The rearrangement links TRBV7-2 to TRBJ2-7; D is undetermined. There are 12 residues in the CDR3. The germline V gene encodes CDR1 SGHTA and CDR2 FQGNSA. Trimming took 5 bases from V and 7 from J, leaving 12 bases between them. CDR3 loop: CASSPRLWEQYF. The DNA of the CDR3 is TGTGCCAGCAGCCCCCGGTTGTGGGAGCAGTACTTC. Full variable domain (remainder filled in from reference TRBV7-2 and TRBJ2-7): GAGVSQSPSNKVTEKGKDVELRCDPISGHTALYWYRQSLGQGLEFLIYFQGNSAPDKSGLPSDRFSAERTGGSVSTLTIQRTQQEDSAVYLCASSPRLWEQYFGPGTRLTVT.

V is TRBV2 and J is TRBJ2-2; D is perhaps TRBD1 or TRBD2 (5 bases each). CDR1 and CDR2 from the germline V gene are SNHLY and FYNNEI. There are 15 residues in the CDR3. Trimming stripped 6 bases from V and 3 bases from J, with 14 bases between. The CDR3: CASSRGGLDTGELFF. CDR3 DNA: TGTGCCAGCAGCCGTGGGGGTTTGGACACCGGGGAGCTGTTTTTT.

This chain links TRBV6-2 or TRBV6-3 with TRBJ1-6; D gene unclear. With 0 bases removed from V and 7 bases from J, the gap between germline ends came to 10 bases. Germline CDR1 is MNHEY and CDR2 is SVGEGT. The CDR3 covers 15 residues. This CDR3 is CASSYSHQTNSPLHF. Written as DNA, the CDR3 is TGTGCCAGCAGTTACTCTCACCAGACGAATTCACCCCTCCACTTT.

The chain is built from TRBV5-1 and TRBJ1-6; D is perhaps TRBD1 (5 bases). CDR1 and CDR2 (germline): SGHRS, YFSETQ. The V end lost 4 bases, the J end lost 8 bases, and 16 bases lay between the germline ends. The CDR3 extends over 15 amino acids. The CDR3 DNA reads TGCGCCAGCAGCCCCCTGTCAGGGAATGATTCACCCCTCCACTTT. Amino acids: CASSPLSGNDSPLHF.

The V call is TRBV15, the J call TRBJ1-4; 9 bases agree with TRBD1. The germline V gene has CDR1 LNHNV and CDR2 YYDKDF (reference sequence). V lost 3 bases to trimming and J lost 10 bases; unmatched junction nucleotides: 9. The CDR3 contains 15 residues. Here the CDR3 DNA reads TGTGCCACCAGCAGGGCGGACAGGGGTTTAGTAAAACTGTTTTTT. This sequence encodes CATSRADRGLVKLFF.

V and J are TRBV6-1 and TRBJ2-2; no clear D gene. The CDR3 has 12 amino acids. Trimming pared 2 bases from V and 4 bases from J, leaving 2 bases between. The germline V gene encodes CDR1 MNHNS and CDR2 SASEGT. CDR3 amino acids: CASSESTGELFF. For the CDR3, the DNA is TGTGCCAGCAGTGAAAGCACCGGGGAGCTGTTTTTT.

J is TRBJ1-2 and V is TRBV6-5, with TRBD1 as a possible D gene (6 bases). CDR1 is MNHEY, CDR2 SVGAGI, per germline. V lost 2 bases and J 4 bases, leaving 11 bases between the germline ends. The CDR3 runs 14 residues. CDR3 sequence reads: CASSYGGTIYGYTF. The DNA of the CDR3 is TGTGCCAGCAGTTACGGGGGCACTATCTATGGCTACACCTTC.